Described below is a single T cell receptor beta chain sequence and its context. Trimming stripped 2 bases from V and 7 bases from J, with 14 bases between. The CDR3 has 13 residues. The germline gives CDR1 GTSNPN, CDR2 SVGIG (reference sequence). Treatment given: preoperative locoregional IRX-2 cytokine immunotherapy. This sample was included in a study of preoperative IRX-2 immunotherapy in early breast cancer. Assay used: immunoSEQ multiplex PCR; TCRdb lists only in-frame clones, some missing. This table holds about 23,000 clones, 85% to 90% found once. Sequencing was performed on tumor tissue, taken after IRX-2 immunotherapy. The TCR was taken from a human donor with breast cancer. V usage is TRBV30 and J usage is TRBJ1-2, with a tentative D call TRBD1 (5 bases). This CDR3 is CAWSRGEEGGYTF. The CDR3 DNA is TGTGCCTGGAGTCGAGGGGAAGAGGGTGGCTACACCTTC.